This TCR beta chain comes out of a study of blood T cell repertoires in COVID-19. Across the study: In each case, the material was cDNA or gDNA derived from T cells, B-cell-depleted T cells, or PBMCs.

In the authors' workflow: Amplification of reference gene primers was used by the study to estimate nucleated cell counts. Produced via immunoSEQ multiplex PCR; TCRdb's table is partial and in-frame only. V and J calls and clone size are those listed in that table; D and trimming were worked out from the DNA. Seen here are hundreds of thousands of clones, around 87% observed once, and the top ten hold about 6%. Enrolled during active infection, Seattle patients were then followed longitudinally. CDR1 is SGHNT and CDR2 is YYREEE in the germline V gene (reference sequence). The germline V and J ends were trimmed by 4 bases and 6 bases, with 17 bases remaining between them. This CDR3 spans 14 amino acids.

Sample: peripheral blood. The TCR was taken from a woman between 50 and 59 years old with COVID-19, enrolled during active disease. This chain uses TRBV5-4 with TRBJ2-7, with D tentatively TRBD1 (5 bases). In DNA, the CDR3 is TGTGCCAGCAGCCCCCCCGGGCATAGGGGCGAGCAGTACTTC. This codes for CASSPPGHRGEQYF.